The 14 T cell receptor beta chains below come from one sample, sequenced in a study of cytomegalovirus exposure and HLA in healthy donors. PCR employed 60 Vbeta and 13 Jbeta primers. TCRdb's copy holds only in-frame clones and misses some; the assay was immunoSEQ multiplex PCR. The table lists approximately 82,000 clones, about 78% of them singletons. The source material was PBMCs. The receptors here all came from a man aged 35 to 55 in good health and CMV-seronegative.

The rearrangement links TRBV27 to TRBJ2-2; weak D call: TRBD2 (5 bases). In germline, CDR1 is MNHEY, CDR2 SMNVEV (reference sequence). Between the trimmed V and J ends, which lost 5 bases and 5 bases, there was a span of 9 bases. This CDR3 has 13 amino acids. The CDR3 region is CASSTSGTGELFF. CDR3 DNA sequence: TGTGCCAGCAGTACAAGCGGAACCGGGGAGCTGTTTTTT.

The genes are TRBV16 and TRBJ1-1, with D perhaps matching TRBD1 (6 bases). The V end was cut by 2 bases, the J end by 1 base, with 8 bases between. The CDR3 runs 14 residues. The germline gives CDR1 KGHSY, CDR2 FQNENV. CDR3 in DNA: TGTGCCAGCAGCCAACAGGGACAGAACACTGAAGCTTTCTTT. This translates into CASSQQGQNTEAFF.

This chain links TRBV2 with TRBJ2-2, with 14 nucleotides matching TRBD2. The CDR3 loop spans 18 amino acids. J lost 7 bases, V lost 6 bases, and 13 bases had no gene match. Looked up from germline, CDR1 is SNHLY and CDR2 is FYNNEI. In DNA form, the CDR3 reads TGTGCCAGCAGAAAGTGGGGACTAGCGGGAGAGGAAGGCGGGGAGCTGTTTTTT. This codes for CASRKWGLAGEEGGELFF.

V gene TRBV10-3 combines with J gene TRBJ2-3; 12 bases fit TRBD2. Trimming removed 6 bases from V and 4 bases from J; junction bases left unmatched: 11. The CDR3 has 17 amino acids. From germline, CDR1 is ENHRY and CDR2 SYGVKD. In DNA form, the CDR3 reads TGTGCCATCAGCCCTCCGACTAGCGGGAGCTCCGCAGATACGCAGTATTTT. As protein: CAISPPTSGSSADTQYF.

This clone has more than one count but fewer than ten. The chain carries TRBV6-4 and TRBJ1-5, with D possibly being TRBD1 (6 bases). This CDR3 contains 12 residues. V lost 11 bases to trimming and J lost 7 bases, with 15 bases between them. Germline CDR1 reads MRHNA; CDR2 reads SNTAGT. CDR3 amino acids: CAEQGGRQPQHF. Here the CDR3 DNA reads TGTGCCGAACAGGGCGGGAGACAGCCCCAGCATTTT.

The rearrangement uses TRBV2 and TRBJ1-1, with TRBD1 matching 10 bases. The germline CDR1 and CDR2 sequences are SNHLY and FYNNEI. J was trimmed by 6 bases and V by 0 bases; bases with no gene match: 10. The CDR3 consists of 17 residues. The DNA for the CDR3 is TGTGCCAGCAGTGAAGCCAGACAGGGGGCAAGCCGCCCTGAAGCTTTCTTT. This translates into CASSEARQGASRPEAFF.

The chain has TRBV4-2 and TRBJ2-2, with TRBD2 identical over 9 bases. CDR3 size: 18 residues. In germline, CDR1 is LGHNA, CDR2 YNFKEQ. Trimming at V came to 6 bases and at J to 4 bases, leaving 15 bases not matched to a gene. The CDR3 region is CASSRPFRREGVTGELFF. CDR3 nucleotide sequence: TGTGCCAGCAGTCGCCCTTTTCGGCGGGAGGGTGTCACCGGGGAGCTGTTTTTT.

V gene TRBV7-3 combines with J gene TRBJ2-1; TRBD2 matches at 9 bases. Germline V gene sequence: CDR1 SGHTA, CDR2 FQGTGA. V lost 1 base and J lost 0; bases outside the gene matches: 7. This CDR3 has 18 residues. CDR3 region: CASSLMAGGPGSYNEQFF. DNA of the CDR3: TGTGCCAGCAGCTTAATGGCGGGAGGGCCGGGCTCCTACAATGAGCAGTTCTTC.

The V call is TRBV7-2, the J call TRBJ2-2; no clear D gene. Germline V lookup: CDR1 SGHTA, CDR2 FQGNSA. Trimming took off 5 bases at V and 0 bases at J, with 4 bases between the two ends. The CDR3 runs to 13 residues. CDR3 nucleotides: TGTGCCAGCAGCCCCGCGAACACCGGGGAGCTGTTTTTT. This codes for CASSPANTGELFF.

This clone was counted once. The V and J genes are TRBV2 and TRBJ1-4; the D gene is possibly TRBD1 (5 bases). V dropped 4 bases and J dropped 0 bases, with 12 bases sitting between them. Germline V gene sequence: CDR1 SNHLY, CDR2 FYNNEI. The CDR3 contains 16 residues. CDR3 DNA: TGTGCCAGCAGTGTGAGACAGATTGCAACTAATGAAAAACTGTTTTTT. This encodes CASSVRQIATNEKLFF.

The chain combines TRBV18 with TRBJ2-1; TRBD2 aligns across 9 bases. The J segment lost 0 bases and the V segment lost 8 bases, leaving 17 bases of the junction unmatched. Germline V gene data show CDR1 as KGHSH and CDR2 as LQKENI. There are 19 residues in the CDR3. Here the CDR3 reads CASQKAGGAPLSSYNEQFF. CDR3 nucleotides: TGTGCCAGCCAAAAAGCGGGAGGCGCGCCCCTCAGCTCCTACAATGAGCAGTTCTTC.

J is TRBJ1-5 and V is TRBV9; D possibly corresponds to TRBD1 (6 bases). From germline, CDR1 is SGDLS and CDR2 YYNGEE. Trimming removed 2 bases from V and 7 bases from J, with 10 bases in between. The CDR3 is 13 residues long. The DNA of the CDR3 is TGTGCCAGCAGCGTCTCGGGACACCAGCCCCAGCATTTT. Protein sequence: CASSVSGHQPQHF.

This chain connects TRBV28 to TRBJ2-3, with 10 bases lining up with TRBD2. Germline loops: CDR1 MDHEN, CDR2 SYDVKM. This CDR3 is 15 amino acids long. V was pared by 5 bases and J by 1 base, with 3 bases of the junction left unmatched. DNA for the CDR3: TGTGCCAGCAGTAGGGGGACTAGCGGCACAGATACGCAGTATTTT. It specifies CASSRGTSGTDTQYF.

The chain uses TRBV5-1 and TRBJ2-3; D not certain. V was trimmed by 0 bases and J by 0 bases, leaving 5 bases between them. Germline V lookup: CDR1 SGHRS, CDR2 YFSETQ. This CDR3 is 14 amino acids long. CDR3 protein: CASSLVSSTDTQYF. The CDR3 coding sequence is TGCGCCAGCAGCTTGGTTTCTAGCACAGATACGCAGTATTTT.